The next 20 T cell receptor beta chains were all read from a single sample in a study of control samples from healthy donors and cancer patients. Some clones are missing from TCRdb's copy, which holds only in-frame ones; the method was immunoSEQ multiplex PCR. This sample's table reports under 200,000 clones. The material sequenced was blood. The receptors come from a woman aged 25 to 39 in good health.

To note about this clone: Other nucleotide sequences in the sample specify the same CDR3. This sequence joins TRBV19 and TRBJ1-3; TRBD1 agrees at 8 bases. V was clipped by 7 bases and J by 4 bases; unmatched bases: 6. CDR3 size: 14 residues. Germline V lookup: CDR1 LNHDA, CDR2 SQIVND (reference sequence). CDR3 region: CASKDRAAGNTIYF. As DNA, the CDR3 is TGTGCCAGTAAGGACAGGGCAGCGGGAAACACCATATATTTT. The full variable domain, in which reference TRBV19 and TRBJ1-3 provide the parts outside the CDR3, is DGGITQSPKYLFRKEGQNVTLSCEQNLNHDAMYWYRQDPGQGLRLIYYSQIVNDFQKGDIAEGYSVSREKKESFPLTVTSAQKNPTAFYLCASKDRAAGNTIYFGEGSWLTVV.

V usage is TRBV11-2 and J usage is TRBJ2-2; 7 positions match TRBD2. J was trimmed by 0 bases and V by 1 base; bases with no gene match: 2. The germline V gene has CDR1 SGHAT and CDR2 FQNNGV. The CDR3 has 16 residues. The CDR3 nucleotides are TGTGCCAGCAGCTTAGGGGAGGGTTCGAACACCGGGGAGCTGTTTTTT. Protein sequence: CASSLGEGSNTGELFF.

The rearrangement joins TRBV10-3 to TRBJ2-5; 7 bases are shared with TRBD2. V gave up 2 bases and J gave up 5 bases; unmatched junction bases: 8. The germline V gene has CDR1 ENHRY and CDR2 SYGVKD. This CDR3 has 15 amino acids. CDR3 loop: CAISEDGGVIETQYF. CDR3 DNA sequence: TGTGCCATCAGTGAGGATGGGGGGGTGATCGAGACCCAGTACTTC.

This rearrangement joins TRBV28 to TRBJ1-5; 7 bases agree with TRBD1. The V and J ends lost 1 base and 9 bases, in that order; junction bases with no gene match: 21. The CDR3 length is 19 residues. Per germline, CDR1 MDHEN and CDR2 SYDVKM. The DNA for the CDR3 is TGTGCCAGCAGTTTATACAGGGCACGTGGGAGACAGGGTGATAGGCCCCAGCATTTT. It is translated as CASSLYRARGRQGDRPQHF.

The J gene is TRBJ2-6, the V gene TRBV4-3; 9 bases line up with TRBD2. This CDR3 spans 18 amino acids. The V gene's germline CDR1 is LGHNA and CDR2 YSLEER. After removal of 1 base from V and 0 bases from J, the junction contained 4 bases not matched to a gene. This CDR3 is CASSQVLAGPSGANVLTF. In DNA, the CDR3 is TGCGCCAGCAGCCAAGTTCTAGCGGGGCCCTCTGGGGCCAACGTCCTGACTTTC.

The chain uses TRBV28 and TRBJ2-7, with TRBD1 as a possible D gene (5 bases). CDR1 and CDR2 (germline): MDHEN, SYDVKM. The ends were cut back, 3 bases at V and 2 bases at J, with 26 bases in the middle. The CDR3 spans 19 residues. This CDR3 is CASSFTLPRFPDRTYEQYF. CDR3 coding DNA: TGTGCCAGCAGTTTTACTCTCCCTCGTTTCCCTGACAGAACCTACGAGCAGTACTTC.

The chain links TRBV5-1 to TRBJ1-1; TRBD1 aligns across 7 bases. CDR3 size: 17 residues. The V segment lost 0 bases and the J segment 3 bases; nucleotides outside the gene matches: 11. Germline CDR1 and CDR2: SGHRS and YFSETQ. This chain's CDR3 is CASSLAARGSRYTEAFF. The CDR3 nucleotides read TGCGCCAGCAGCTTGGCGGCCAGGGGGAGCCGGTACACTGAAGCTTTCTTT.

The rearrangement uses TRBV7-9 and TRBJ2-7; unclear D gene. The CDR3 has 14 residues. V gave up 4 bases and J gave up 3 bases, with 13 bases separating them. CDR1 and CDR2 (germline): SEHNR, FQNEAQ (reference sequence). The CDR3 is CASSYPGPNYEQYF. CDR3 sequence (DNA): TGTGCCAGCAGCTATCCCGGGCCGAACTACGAGCAGTACTTC.

J is TRBJ1-1 and V is TRBV4-2; no definite D call. Trimming left V 1 base short and J 6 bases short, with 15 bases between. From germline, CDR1 is LGHNA and CDR2 YNFKEQ. The CDR3 totals 15 residues. CDR3 DNA: TGTGCCAGCAGCCAAGTTGTGGGTAAGGCATCTGAAGCTTTCTTT. It codes for CASSQVVGKASEAFF.

This chain connects TRBV5-1 to TRBJ2-7; no firm D call. The germline CDR1 and CDR2 sequences are SGHRS and YFSETQ. V lost 0 bases, J lost 0 bases, and 10 bases lay in between. The CDR3 is 15 residues long. CDR3 sequence (DNA): TGCGCCAGCAGCTTGGGGGCAGCTTCCTCCTACGAGCAGTACTTC. This sequence encodes CASSLGAASSYEQYF.

The rearrangement uses TRBV4-2 and TRBJ2-1, with D possibly TRBD1 on 6 matching bases. Germline CDR1 reads LGHNA; CDR2 reads YNFKEQ. V was clipped by 1 base and J by 10 bases, with 17 bases between them. The CDR3 extends over 15 amino acids. The CDR3 sequence: CASSQGQVFLDEQFF. The CDR3 region has the DNA TGTGCCAGCAGCCAAGGACAGGTATTTTTAGACGAGCAGTTCTTC.

CDR3 region: CASRKDRGSGNTIYF. The CDR3 bases are TGTGCCAGCAGGAAAGACAGGGGGTCTGGAAACACCATATATTTT. The chain recombines TRBV6-5 with TRBJ1-3; 9 nucleotides align to TRBD1. Germline trimming cut 6 bases from V and 1 base from J; bases unmatched to any gene: 4. Germline CDR1 MNHEY, CDR2 SVGAGI. The CDR3 spans 15 residues.

V is TRBV6-1 and J is TRBJ2-2; D may correspond to TRBD1 or TRBD2 (5 bases each). Trimming removed 1 base at V and 1 base at J, with 7 bases between. Germline-derived CDR1 and CDR2 are MNHNS and SASEGT. The CDR3 covers 15 residues. The CDR3 DNA reads TGTGCCAGCAGTGAAGTGAGGGGGAACACCGGGGAGCTGTTTTTT. Protein sequence: CASSEVRGNTGELFF.

The CDR3 region has the DNA TGTGCCAGCAAACTGGACAGGGGGCTTCAAGAGACCCAGTACTTC. This sequence encodes CASKLDRGLQETQYF. V is TRBV28 and J is TRBJ2-5; TRBD1 agrees at 11 bases. This CDR3 region has 15 residues. V shed 7 bases, J shed 2 bases, and the junction held 6 bases outside the gene matches. Looked up from germline, CDR1 is MDHEN and CDR2 is SYDVKM.

The chain is built from TRBV4-1 and TRBJ1-3; D may be TRBD1 (5 bases). The CDR3 totals 16 residues. V lost 0 bases and J lost 0, with 9 bases in between. Germline V gene lookup returns CDR1 MGHRA and CDR2 YSYEKL. CDR3 in amino acids: CASSQDQGVSGNTIYF. The CDR3 DNA follows: TGCGCCAGCAGCCAAGATCAGGGAGTCTCTGGAAACACCATATATTTT.

V is TRBV28 and J is TRBJ1-3; TRBD1 is a possible D gene (6 bases). Trimming shortened V by 5 bases and J by 0 bases, and 20 bases separated the two germline ends. Germline lookup yields CDR1 MDHEN and CDR2 SYDVKM. CDR3 length: 18 amino acids. In DNA, the CDR3 is TGTGCCAGCAGTCCGACAGGCGTTTATAAGAGCTCTGGAAACACCATATATTTT. Its translation: CASSPTGVYKSSGNTIYF. The whole variable domain, remainder taken from reference TRBV28 and TRBJ1-3, is DVKVTQSSRYLVKRTGEKVFLECVQDMDHENMFWYRQDPGLGLRLIYFSYDVKMKEKGDIPEGYSVSREKKERFSLILESASTNQTSMYLCASSPTGVYKSSGNTIYFGEGSWLTVV.

This sequence joins TRBV7-9 and TRBJ1-5; D is unclear. In germline, CDR1 is SEHNR, CDR2 FQNEAQ (reference sequence). The CDR3 is 11 amino acids. V lost 11 bases and J 7 bases, leaving 12 bases between the germline ends. CDR3 loop: CAAPRRQPQHF. CDR3 bases: TGTGCCGCTCCTCGGAGGCAGCCCCAGCATTTT.

This chain links TRBV9 with TRBJ2-7; TRBD1 might be the D (6 bases). The CDR3 sequence is 15 residues long. The germline V gene has CDR1 SGDLS and CDR2 YYNGEE. The V end lost 5 bases, the J end lost 0 bases, and 15 bases lay between the germline ends. The chain's CDR3 is CASSPRGSGSYEQYF. Here the CDR3 DNA reads TGTGCCAGCAGTCCTAGGGGGAGTGGCTCCTACGAGCAGTACTTC.

This CDR3 is CASTSHAQETQYF. Written as DNA, the CDR3 is TGTGCCAGCACGTCCCATGCACAAGAGACCCAGTACTTC. This rearrangement joins TRBV28 to TRBJ2-5; D remains unclear. V was cut by 7 bases and J by 2 bases, with 11 bases left in between. The CDR3 has 13 amino acids. Germline values: CDR1 MDHEN, CDR2 SYDVKM.

This chain joins TRBV6-5 and TRBJ2-1, with 8 bases lining up with TRBD1. CDR1 is MNHEY and CDR2 is SVGAGI in the germline V gene. J was trimmed by 6 bases and V by 6 bases; bases with no gene match: 7. The CDR3 totals 14 residues. The CDR3 reads CASRGTGRGNEQFF. The CDR3 DNA follows: TGTGCCAGCAGGGGGACAGGACGGGGCAATGAGCAGTTCTTC.